This T cell receptor beta chain was captured in a study of T-cell reconstitution after alpha-beta-depleted transplantation in children. Concerning this clonotype: Relative to the germline gene, one junction end is altered; a read error may explain this.

This CDR3 has 17 residues. The germline V gene has CDR1 LNHNV and CDR2 YYDKDF (reference sequence). Preparation of the TCRbeta library was carried out with unique molecular identifiers. MiXCR was run by TCRdb on the PCR reads, yielding one entry per CDR3 protein. The sample lists a few hundred thousand distinct CDR3 sequences; 9.5% to 13% were seen once. The specimen comprised PBMCs from the stem cell graft donor, sampled from the stem cell graft. The rearrangement uses TRBV15 and TRBJ2-6, with D possibly being TRBD1 (6 bases). This receptor was obtained from a human donor who donated a stem cell graft to a child with acute myeloid leukemia. CDR3 amino acids: CATSFQRGYSGANGLTF. Written as DNA, the CDR3 is TGTGCCACCAGCTTCCAAAGGGGGTACTCTGGGGCCAACGGCCTGACTTTC.